The 30 T cell receptor beta chains below all came from one sample that was sequenced in a study of cytomegalovirus exposure and HLA in healthy donors (dated by TCRdb to the late 2010s). The library was built by means of the immunoSEQ multiplex PCR assay. TCRdb carries this immuneACCESS record with in-frame sequences only. Its versions omit some clonotypes, under half of them owing to an unresolved V gene in the studies checked, with the rest unexplained. A total of roughly 100,000 clones appear in this sample, 85% to 95% of them only once. The ten most abundant clones make up 0.89% of the sample. Sequenced sample: PBMCs. The receptors originated from a young woman in good health and CMV-seronegative.

DNA of the CDR3: TGTGCCAGCAATCTGAGCGGGATCTCCTACGAGCAGTACTTC. Its translation: CASNLSGISYEQYF. This chain joins TRBV6-1 and TRBJ2-7; TRBD2 agrees at 7 bases. Germline trimming cut 7 bases from V and 0 bases from J; bases unmatched to any gene: 6. The CDR3 extends over 14 amino acids. Germline CDR1 reads MNHNS; CDR2 reads SASEGT.

This clone was recorded only once. The J gene is TRBJ2-7, the V gene TRBV9, with 8 bases lining up with TRBD2. The CDR3 has 14 amino acids. Germline CDR1 and CDR2: SGDLS and YYNGEE. Unmatched junction bases numbered 2, after V lost 0 bases and J lost 3 bases. The CDR3 protein is CASSVGLAGYEQYF. CDR3 coding DNA: TGTGCCAGCAGCGTAGGGCTAGCGGGCTACGAGCAGTACTTC.

The chain links TRBV5-6 to TRBJ1-2, with TRBD1 identical over 8 bases. Germline V gene data show CDR1 as SGHDT and CDR2 as YYEEEE. The ends lost 4 bases at V and 2 bases at J; junction bases unmatched: 7. The CDR3 totals 15 residues. The CDR3, as DNA: TGTGCCAGCAGCCTGGGACAGGCACTAAACTATGGCTACACCTTC. Its translation: CASSLGQALNYGYTF.

The J gene is TRBJ1-4, the V gene TRBV5-1, with 7 bases lining up with TRBD1. The ends lost 4 bases at V and 13 bases at J; junction bases unmatched: 4. The CDR3 runs 11 residues. CDR1 SGHRS and CDR2 YFSETQ come from the germline V gene. The CDR3: CASSGTEGLFF. The CDR3 coding sequence is TGCGCCAGCAGCGGGACAGAGGGACTGTTTTTT.

The V and J genes are TRBV6-5 and TRBJ2-1; TRBD2 aligns across 8 bases. There are 13 residues in the CDR3. V lost 5 bases to trimming and J lost 6 bases; unmatched junction nucleotides: 3. Germline CDR1 reads MNHEY; CDR2 reads SVGAGI. The CDR3 nucleotides are TGTGCCAGCAGTAGAGCGGGGGTCAATGAGCAGTTCTTC. Translation gives CASSRAGVNEQFF.

The chain is built from TRBV6-6 and TRBJ1-1; 8 nucleotides line up with TRBD1. V lost 2 bases to trimming and J lost 1 base; unmatched junction nucleotides: 3. There are 15 residues in the CDR3. Germline values: CDR1 MNHNY, CDR2 SVGAGI (reference sequence). The DNA for the CDR3 is TGTGCCAGCAGTTACCCCGGGACAGGGAACACTGAAGCTTTCTTT. Translating gives CASSYPGTGNTEAFF.

This clone was observed a handful of times. CDR3 region: CMFQGNYGYTF. The CDR3 DNA follows: TGCATGTTCCAGGGCAACTATGGCTACACCTTC. The chain couples TRBV20-1 to TRBJ1-2, with D possibly TRBD1 on 5 matching bases. The CDR3 covers 11 residues. Germline V gives CDR1 DFQATT, CDR2 SNEGSKA (reference sequence).

The chain uses TRBV6-1 and TRBJ2-1; D is unclear. Germline CDR1 MNHNS, CDR2 SASEGT. The V end was cut by 7 bases, the J end by 4 bases, with 11 bases between. The length of the CDR3 is 13 residues. The CDR3 DNA reads TGTGCCAGCACCAAGGAGTTTTACAATGAGCAGTTCTTC. Its protein product is CASTKEFYNEQFF.

J is TRBJ2-7 and V is TRBV11-2; D not certain. V dropped 1 base and J dropped 3 bases, with 13 bases sitting between them. The CDR3 covers 15 residues. From germline, CDR1 is SGHAT and CDR2 FQNNGV. CDR3 bases: TGTGCCAGCAGCTTAGGAGCCGGGTACGGCTACGAGCAGTACTTC. Translation: CASSLGAGYGYEQYF.

This chain links TRBV27 with TRBJ1-5, with 10 bases that match TRBD1. The CDR3 runs to 21 residues. In germline, CDR1 is MNHEY, CDR2 SMNVEV (reference sequence). The V and J ends lost 4 bases and 0 bases, in that order; junction bases with no gene match: 18. The chain's CDR3 is CASSYESFRDRGINSNQPQHF. The CDR3 bases are TGTGCCAGCAGTTACGAATCCTTCAGGGACAGGGGAATTAATAGCAATCAGCCCCAGCATTTT.

This chain uses TRBV6-5 with TRBJ1-2, with D possibly TRBD1 on 5 matching bases. Germline V gene lookup returns CDR1 MNHEY and CDR2 SVGAGI. V lost 5 bases to trimming and J lost 6 bases, with 13 bases between them. The CDR3 contains 13 residues. CDR3 amino acids: CASSQTATHGYTF. The DNA of the CDR3 is TGTGCCAGCAGTCAGACAGCGACCCATGGCTACACCTTC.

This clone was detected only once. The chain recombines TRBV2 with TRBJ1-5; D uncertain. V gave up 3 bases and J gave up 2 bases, with 8 bases separating them. CDR3 length: 14 residues. Germline assignment: CDR1 SNHLY and CDR2 FYNNEI. In nucleotides, the CDR3 is TGTGCCAGCAGTGATGGGCCAGGCAATCAGCCCCAGCATTTT. Translation gives CASSDGPGNQPQHF.

The V call is TRBV7-9, the J call TRBJ2-5; a possible D gene is TRBD2 (6 bases). Germline assignment: CDR1 SEHNR and CDR2 FQNEAQ (reference sequence). The CDR3 covers 16 residues. V lost 5 bases and J lost 6, with 22 bases in between. CDR3 sequence reads: CASSPRGGGSVKTQYF. The CDR3 nucleotides are TGTGCCAGCAGCCCAAGAGGCGGAGGGTCGGTAAAGACCCAGTACTTC.

The J gene is TRBJ2-7, the V gene TRBV6-5; 7 bases fit TRBD1. J lost 4 bases, V lost 6 bases, and 6 bases had no gene match. The CDR3 consists of 13 residues. Germline V CDR1 and CDR2: MNHEY, SVGAGI. CDR3 amino acids: CASRRGQRYEQYF. CDR3 nucleotides: TGTGCCAGCAGAAGGGGACAGAGATACGAGCAGTACTTC.

The rearrangement links TRBV14 to TRBJ1-3; TRBD1 aligns across 8 bases. Germline-derived CDR1 and CDR2 are SGHDN and FVKESK. The V gene end was trimmed by 4 bases and the J gene end by 4 bases; junction bases not matched to a gene: 9. The CDR3 length is 16 residues. The CDR3: CASSPPGTGSGNTIYF. CDR3 nucleotides: TGTGCCAGCAGCCCTCCCGGGACAGGCTCCGGAAACACCATATATTTT. Supplemented by reference TRBV14 and TRBJ1-3, the full variable domain reads EAGVTQFPSHSVIEKGQTVTLRCDPISGHDNLYWYRRVMGKEIKFLLHFVKESKQDESGMPNNRFLAERTGGTYSTLKVQPAELEDSGVYFCASSPPGTGSGNTIYFGEGSWLTVV.

The chain is built from TRBV28 and TRBJ2-7; 8 bases are shared with TRBD1. The ends lost 6 bases at V and 2 bases at J; junction bases unmatched: 6. The CDR3 is 14 residues long. Per the germline V gene, CDR1 is MDHEN and CDR2 is SYDVKM. The CDR3 loop is CASSPGQGPYEQYF. The CDR3 nucleotides read TGTGCCAGCAGCCCTGGACAGGGTCCCTACGAGCAGTACTTC.

The gene calls are TRBV19 and TRBJ1-4, with 12 bases lining up with TRBD1. CDR3 length: 14 residues. Unmatched junction bases numbered 8, after V lost 7 bases and J lost 11 bases. Looked up from germline, CDR1 is LNHDA and CDR2 is SQIVND (reference sequence). The CDR3: CASKPGQGANKLFF. The CDR3 DNA is TGTGCCAGTAAGCCGGGACAGGGGGCGAATAAACTGTTTTTT.

This chain joins TRBV19 and TRBJ1-1; D may be TRBD1 (5 bases). The germline V and J ends were trimmed by 7 bases and 0 bases, with 9 bases remaining between them. In germline, CDR1 is LNHDA, CDR2 SQIVND (reference sequence). The CDR3 covers 13 residues. The DNA for the CDR3 is TGTGCCAGTAAGGACACCTTGAACACTGAAGCTTTCTTT. This codes for CASKDTLNTEAFF.

The rearrangement uses TRBV6-1 and TRBJ2-4; 10 bases map to TRBD2. This CDR3 comprises 17 residues. The germline V gene encodes CDR1 MNHNS and CDR2 SASEGT. V trimming: 4 bases; J trimming: 3 bases; junction bases outside the gene matches: 9. The CDR3 protein is CASSVIGLAEIKNIQYF. CDR3 coding DNA: TGTGCCAGCAGTGTTATCGGACTAGCGGAGATCAAAAACATTCAGTACTTC.

V and J are TRBV29-1 and TRBJ1-5, with D possibly being TRBD1 (5 bases). The CDR3 consists of 12 residues. Trimming stripped 6 bases from V and 4 bases from J, with 10 bases between. CDR1 SQVTM and CDR2 ANQGSEA come from the germline V gene. CDR3 sequence: CSVQDGNQPQHF. CDR3 nucleotides: TGCAGCGTACAGGACGGGAATCAGCCCCAGCATTTT.

The chain uses TRBV7-6 and TRBJ2-1; D possibly corresponds to TRBD2 (6 bases). Germline V lookup: CDR1 SGHVS, CDR2 FNYEAQ. This CDR3 is 13 amino acids long. Trimming cost V 5 bases and J 11 bases, with 16 bases left between them. The CDR3 DNA is TGTGCCAGCAGCCCATTAGCGGATCAAAAGCAGTTCTTC. This encodes CASSPLADQKQFF. The variable domain in full, with the rest retrieved from reference TRBV7-6 and TRBJ2-1, is GAGVSQSPRYKVTKRGQDVALRCDPISGHVSLYWYRQALGQGPEFLTYFNYEAQQDKSGLPNDRFSAERPEGSISTLTIQRTEQRDSAMYRCASSPLADQKQFFGPGTRLTVL.

This chain joins TRBV30 and TRBJ1-6, with 9 bases that match TRBD1. Germline CDR1 GTSNPN, CDR2 SVGIG (reference sequence). The CDR3 length is 14 residues. Trimming at V came to 0 bases and at J to 10 bases, leaving 4 bases not matched to a gene. CDR3 sequence (DNA): TGTGCCTGGAGTGTGGGACAGGGCTACTCACCCCTCCACTTT. Encoded protein: CAWSVGQGYSPLHF.

The chain joins TRBV7-9 to TRBJ1-4; no clear D gene. The CDR3 covers 14 residues. V lost 0 bases, J lost 3 bases, and 5 bases lay in between. CDR1 and CDR2 (germline): SEHNR, FQNEAQ (reference sequence). CDR3 protein: CASSLAAANEKLFF. In DNA form, the CDR3 reads TGTGCCAGCAGCTTAGCCGCGGCTAATGAAAAACTGTTTTTT. The full variable domain, completed using reference TRBV7-9 and TRBJ1-4, is DTGVSQNPRHKITKRGQNVTFRCDPISEHNRLYWYRQTLGQGPEFLTYFQNEAQLEKSRLLSDRFSAERPKGSFSTLEIQRTEQGDSAMYLCASSLAAANEKLFFGSGTQLSVL.

This chain joins TRBV12-5 and TRBJ2-7; 8 bases are shared with TRBD2. Germline V gene lookup returns CDR1 LGHNT and CDR2 FRNRAP. This CDR3 comprises 16 residues. The trim removed 0 bases at V and 0 bases at J, leaving 4 bases unmatched. This CDR3 reads CASGLVSGGVSYEQYF. As DNA, the CDR3 is TGTGCTAGTGGTTTGGTTTCCGGGGGGGTCTCCTACGAGCAGTACTTC.

The rearrangement uses TRBV10-3 and TRBJ2-1; 10 bases map to TRBD2. Trimming cost V 3 bases and J 8 bases; bases outside gene matches: 7. Germline V gene data show CDR1 as ENHRY and CDR2 as SYGVKD. The CDR3 totals 15 residues. The CDR3 sequence: CAISEGSGRFDEQFF. As DNA, the CDR3 is TGTGCCATCAGTGAAGGTAGCGGGAGGTTCGATGAGCAGTTCTTC.

The rearrangement joins TRBV7-9 to TRBJ2-3, with TRBD1 identical over 12 bases. V was pared by 3 bases and J by 4 bases, with 8 bases of the junction left unmatched. Germline CDR1 is SEHNR and CDR2 is FQNEAQ (reference sequence). The CDR3 spans 17 residues. CDR3: CASSLSSGTGGSDTQYF. DNA of the CDR3: TGTGCCAGCAGCTTGTCCTCCGGGACAGGGGGCTCAGATACGCAGTATTTT. Full variable domain (outside the CDR3, taken from reference TRBV7-9 and TRBJ2-3): DTGVSQNPRHKITKRGQNVTFRCDPISEHNRLYWYRQTLGQGPEFLTYFQNEAQLEKSRLLSDRFSAERPKGSFSTLEIQRTEQGDSAMYLCASSLSSGTGGSDTQYFGPGTRLTVL.

This sequence joins TRBV6-6 and TRBJ2-3, with a possible D match to TRBD1 (6 bases). This CDR3 has 15 amino acids. The germline CDR1 and CDR2 sequences are MNHNY and SVGAGI (reference sequence). Trimming removed 4 bases at V and 3 bases at J, with 14 bases between. In nucleotides, the CDR3 is TGTGCCAGCAGTTTGGGACAAGGTAGGACAGATACGCAGTATTTT. Amino acids: CASSLGQGRTDTQYF.

The rearrangement uses TRBV6-6 and TRBJ2-2, with 8 positions matching TRBD1. V was pared by 7 bases and J by 6 bases, with 4 bases of the junction left unmatched. The CDR3 has 13 amino acids. Germline values: CDR1 MNHNY, CDR2 SVGAGI (reference sequence). The CDR3 spells CASTDREAGELFF. For the CDR3, the DNA is TGTGCCAGCACGGACAGGGAGGCCGGGGAGCTGTTTTTT.

The rearrangement uses TRBV5-6 and TRBJ1-1; 7 bases fit TRBD1. The germline gives CDR1 SGHDT, CDR2 YYEEEE. There are 15 residues in the CDR3. The junction had 6 bases not matched to a gene; V was cut back by 4 bases and J by 0 bases. The CDR3: CASSPDRKLNTEAFF. For the CDR3, the DNA is TGTGCCAGCAGCCCGGACAGGAAATTGAACACTGAAGCTTTCTTT.

The chain links TRBV7-9 to TRBJ2-1, with 8 positions matching TRBD2. The germline CDR1 and CDR2 sequences are SEHNR and FQNEAQ (reference sequence). The CDR3 is 15 amino acids. The V gene end was trimmed by 8 bases and the J gene end by 3 bases; junction bases not matched to a gene: 9. The CDR3: CASLTSGTSYNEQFF. CDR3 nucleotide sequence: TGTGCCAGCTTAACGTCCGGGACTAGCTACAATGAGCAGTTCTTC.